This T cell receptor beta chain was obtained from a study of a mutant IDH1 vaccine in newly diagnosed glioma. Overall study context: Beginning 4-6 weeks after radiotherapy alone, or with temozolomide cycles, vaccination took place. It was radiotherapy, temozolomide, or both that patients received previously, with most receiving both. Study-wide findings and caveats: Of all patients, nearly 95% showed vaccine-induced immune responses.

Libraries were prepared by immunoSEQ multiplex PCR; TCRdb keeps only in-frame clonotypes and omits some of them. The data show more than 45,000 clones, roughly 91% seen once. The sample's time point: week 35, safety follow-up. Every single dose of the vaccine, 300 ug of mutant IDH1 20-mer peptide, came with topical imiquimod. This clone occurred a few times. Its antigen remains unknown. With V trimmed by 3 bases and J by 3 bases, 7 bases remained unmatched. This CDR3 has 16 amino acids. The germline V gene encodes CDR1 KGHSH and CDR2 LQKENI. V usage is TRBV18 and J usage is TRBJ1-1; TRBD1 aligns across 10 bases. This TCR derives from a woman aged 40 to 49 with glioma. Sequences were derived from PBMCs, sampled from a glioma patient whose treatment included an IDH1 peptide vaccine. CDR3 residues: CASSPRGQGLDTEAFF. The CDR3 nucleotides are TGTGCCAGCTCACCGCGGGGACAGGGGTTAGACACTGAAGCTTTCTTT.